The present TCR beta chain was sequenced within a study of T cells in Graves' hyperthyroidism and ophthalmopathy. This clonotype has at least ten counts. Its antigen is not identified. Given a much more abundant clone one base away, this may be a read error. Germline V CDR1 and CDR2: SGHDN, FVKESK. V was trimmed by 2 bases and J by 5 bases, leaving 0 bases between them. This CDR3 comprises 11 residues. General study results and limits: Stable hyperthyroidism and ophthalmopathy were separated using 13 V-J signatures. In validation, the model predicted ophthalmopathy. These predictions came a median about 6.2 months before onset.

Amplified TCR beta CDR3 regions derived from RNA transcripts. Initially, a first-round RT-PCR of the TCR CDR3 employed the HTBI primer set. MiXCR was run by TCRdb on the multiplex PCR reads, yielding one entry per CDR3 protein. The repertoire holds hundreds of thousands of distinct CDR3 sequences, with about half as singletons. Sequencing was performed on peripheral blood or thyroid tissue (not recorded which). This receptor was taken from a woman between 18 and 29 years old with Graves' hyperthyroidism. The chain joins TRBV14 to TRBJ1-4; no clear D. CDR3 sequence reads: CASSQNEKLFF. DNA of the CDR3: TGTGCCAGCAGCCAAAATGAAAAACTGTTTTTT.